Below are 27 T cell receptor beta chains sequenced from a single sample in a study of neoadjuvant anti-PD-1 for oral cavity cancer. TCRdb's copy holds only in-frame clones and misses some; the assay was immunoSEQ multiplex PCR. The sample gives some 16,000 clones, less than 70% of which show up once; 2.5% to 3% is in the top ten. The source material was PBMCs, sampled before nivolumab (anti-PD-1) treatment. The receptors here all came from a person between 40 and 85 years old with oral cavity squamous cell carcinoma.

This chain uses TRBV10-3 with TRBJ2-3; no clear D gene. V was pared by 1 base and J by 0 bases, with 8 bases between. The CDR3 is 15 amino acids. The V gene's germline CDR1 is ENHRY and CDR2 SYGVKD. CDR3 protein: CAISEFAISTDTQYF. Here the CDR3 DNA reads TGTGCCATCAGTGAGTTCGCAATTAGCACAGATACGCAGTATTTT.

The J gene is TRBJ1-1, the V gene TRBV5-1; D may be TRBD1 (5 bases). Trimming pared 3 bases from V and 3 bases from J, leaving 15 bases between. This CDR3 has 15 amino acids. Per the germline V gene, CDR1 is SGHRS and CDR2 is YFSETQ. The CDR3 region is CASSSRGDPDTEAFF. CDR3 DNA sequence: TGCGCCAGCAGCTCCCGGGGGGATCCGGACACTGAAGCTTTCTTT.

This clone has a single count. The chain recombines TRBV4-2 with TRBJ2-1; no firm D call. This CDR3 region has 14 residues. Germline V gives CDR1 LGHNA, CDR2 YNFKEQ. The germline V and J ends were trimmed by 4 bases and 8 bases, with 15 bases remaining between them. The CDR3 is CASSPPSLPDEQFF. The CDR3 DNA reads TGTGCCAGCAGCCCCCCTTCCCTTCCGGATGAGCAGTTCTTC.

This chain joins TRBV5-1 and TRBJ2-7, with unresolved D. Trimming pared 0 bases from V and 6 bases from J, leaving 13 bases between. This CDR3 is 14 amino acids long. The germline V gene encodes CDR1 SGHRS and CDR2 YFSETQ. This CDR3 is CASSLAGPATEQYF. The CDR3 nucleotides are TGCGCCAGCAGCTTGGCCGGTCCAGCCACCGAGCAGTACTTC. Combining the CDR3 with reference TRBV5-1 and TRBJ2-7 gives the whole variable domain KAGVTQTPRYLIKTRGQQVTLSCSPISGHRSVSWYQQTPGQGLQFLFEYFSETQRNKGNFPGRFSGRQFSNSRSEMNVSTLELGDSALYLCASSLAGPATEQYFGPGTRLTVT.

This sequence joins TRBV5-8 and TRBJ1-3; TRBD1 matches 7 bases. The V segment lost 7 bases and the J segment 7 bases; nucleotides outside the gene matches: 11. CDR1 and CDR2 from the germline V gene are SGHTS and YDEGEE. This CDR3 comprises 14 residues. Here the CDR3 reads CASARQGTGNTIYF. For the CDR3, the DNA is TGTGCCAGCGCCCGACAGGGAACGGGCAACACCATATATTTT.

The chain combines TRBV6-5 with TRBJ2-7; D might be TRBD1 (6 bases). This CDR3 has 14 amino acids. From germline, CDR1 is MNHEY and CDR2 SVGAGI. The V end lost 6 bases, the J end lost 1 base, and 13 bases lay between the germline ends. The CDR3 region has the DNA TGTGCCAGCAGAAAGACAGGCGATTCCTACGAGCAGTACTTC. The encoded protein is CASRKTGDSYEQYF.

This sequence joins TRBV6-1 and TRBJ2-5, with a weak D call TRBD2 (5 bases). The V gene's germline CDR1 is MNHNS and CDR2 SASEGT. Trimming removed 6 bases from V and 5 bases from J, with 10 bases in between. This CDR3 region has 12 residues. The CDR3 DNA follows: TGTGCCAGCAGCGAGGGTGGGGAGACCCAGTACTTC. Amino acids: CASSEGGETQYF.

This rearrangement joins TRBV11-2 to TRBJ2-5, with 11 bases lining up with TRBD2. The ends lost 3 bases at V and 3 bases at J; junction bases unmatched: 3. Germline CDR1 is SGHAT and CDR2 is FQNNGV. The CDR3 consists of 15 residues. This CDR3 is CASSFTSGSEETQYF. The CDR3, as DNA: TGTGCCAGCAGCTTCACTAGCGGGAGTGAAGAGACCCAGTACTTC. The variable domain in full, completed from reference TRBV11-2 and TRBJ2-5, reads EAGVAQSPRYKIIEKRQSVAFWCNPISGHATLYWYQQILGQGPKLLIQFQNNGVVDDSQLPKDRFSAERLKGVDSTLKIQPAKLEDSAVYLCASSFTSGSEETQYFGPGTRLLVL.

This clone occurred a few times. This rearrangement joins TRBV10-2 to TRBJ1-1; D is uncertain. This CDR3 comprises 13 residues. The germline CDR1 and CDR2 sequences are WSHSY and SAAADI. V lost 6 bases and J lost 0, with 8 bases in between. The CDR3 spells CASRSGMNTEAFF. CDR3 in DNA: TGCGCCAGCAGGAGCGGAATGAACACTGAAGCTTTCTTT.

The chain links TRBV28 to TRBJ2-3; TRBD1 agrees at 7 bases. The CDR3 has 16 residues. The V and J ends lost 8 bases and 1 base, in that order; junction bases with no gene match: 12. The germline V gene has CDR1 MDHEN and CDR2 SYDVKM. The CDR3 sequence is CASRPNRGIGTDTQYF. The CDR3 DNA reads TGTGCCAGCCGACCAAACAGGGGTATTGGCACAGATACGCAGTATTTT.

The gene calls are TRBV6-5 and TRBJ2-1; TRBD2 matches at 9 bases. Germline V gives CDR1 MNHEY, CDR2 SVGAGI. After removal of 4 bases from V and 9 bases from J, the junction contained 7 bases not matched to a gene. The CDR3 is 14 residues long. In DNA, the CDR3 is TGTGCCAGCAGTTTGGCGGGAGGGCCCAGTGAGCAGTTCTTC. Its translation: CASSLAGGPSEQFF.

The chain uses TRBV6-1 and TRBJ1-5; TRBD1 agrees at 10 bases. Losses at the gene ends were 6 bases for V and 6 bases for J; bases not matched to a gene: 2. The CDR3 consists of 13 residues. Germline V gene data show CDR1 as MNHNS and CDR2 as SASEGT. CDR3 amino acids: CASRGTGVQPQHF. CDR3 DNA sequence: TGTGCCAGCAGAGGGACAGGGGTTCAGCCCCAGCATTTT.

This clone was counted only a few times. The chain recombines TRBV19 with TRBJ1-4; D unclear. Trimming stripped 6 bases from V and 2 bases from J, with 19 bases between. The CDR3 is 17 amino acids. Germline V gene lookup returns CDR1 LNHDA and CDR2 SQIVND (reference sequence). The CDR3 sequence: CASRAPLSSGTNEKLFF. CDR3 nucleotides: TGTGCCAGTAGGGCACCATTGTCAAGCGGGACTAATGAAAAACTGTTTTTT.

This clone was detected only once. The V call is TRBV28, the J call TRBJ2-5; possibly TRBD1 or TRBD2 for D (6 bases each). The germline V gene has CDR1 MDHEN and CDR2 SYDVKM. Trimming removed 6 bases at V and 11 bases at J, with 13 bases between. This CDR3 region has 11 residues. Here the CDR3 reads CASRDTGAQYF. CDR3 coding DNA: TGTGCCAGCAGGGACACGGGGGCTCAGTACTTC.

This clone was picked up one time. The chain couples TRBV2 to TRBJ2-1, with D unclear. The CDR3 has 12 residues. Trimming shortened V by 1 base and J by 7 bases, and 5 bases separated the two germline ends. Germline loops: CDR1 SNHLY, CDR2 FYNNEI. CDR3: CASSEGWNEQFF. CDR3 bases: TGTGCCAGCAGTGAAGGGTGGAATGAGCAGTTCTTC.

This clone was seen just once. The V call is TRBV6-6, the J call TRBJ1-1; TRBD1 agrees at 7 bases. In germline, CDR1 is MNHNY, CDR2 SVGAGI (reference sequence). The CDR3 spans 15 residues. J gave up 4 bases and V 6 bases, and 11 bases lay outside the gene matches. The CDR3 nucleotides read TGTGCCAGCAGATCCGGACAGGCCCTCTCCACTGAAGCTTTCTTT. The encoded protein is CASRSGQALSTEAFF.

The CDR3 here is CASSLPASGSLYEQYF. The CDR3 DNA sequence: TGCGCCAGCAGCTTGCCCGCTAGCGGGTCGCTCTACGAGCAGTACTTC. V is TRBV5-1 and J is TRBJ2-7; 8 nucleotides align to TRBD2. Germline CDR1 is SGHRS and CDR2 is YFSETQ. This CDR3 comprises 16 residues. The ends lost 1 base at V and 3 bases at J; junction bases unmatched: 9. Complete variable domain (other parts from reference TRBV5-1 and TRBJ2-7): KAGVTQTPRYLIKTRGQQVTLSCSPISGHRSVSWYQQTPGQGLQFLFEYFSETQRNKGNFPGRFSGRQFSNSRSEMNVSTLELGDSALYLCASSLPASGSLYEQYFGPGTRLTVT.

The chain uses TRBV2 and TRBJ2-5; D is perhaps TRBD1 or TRBD2 (5 bases each). The CDR3 consists of 13 residues. Deletions cut 3 bases from V and 5 bases from J, with 10 bases between. Germline assignment: CDR1 SNHLY and CDR2 FYNNEI. The chain's CDR3 is CASSDGARETQYF. In nucleotides, the CDR3 is TGTGCCAGCAGTGACGGGGCGCGGGAGACCCAGTACTTC.

J is TRBJ1-2 and V is TRBV20-1; D call uncertain. CDR1 and CDR2 (germline): DFQATT, SNEGSKA (reference sequence). With 3 bases removed from V and 6 bases from J, the gap between germline ends came to 8 bases. The length of the CDR3 is 11 residues. The CDR3 coding sequence is TGCAGTGCTAGCGGTGTCCATGGCTACACCTTC. This encodes CSASGVHGYTF.

This clone was observed a handful of times. The V gene is TRBV2, the J gene TRBJ2-5, with 11 positions matching TRBD2. Germline CDR1 and CDR2: SNHLY and FYNNEI. The V and J ends lost 1 base and 5 bases, in that order; junction bases with no gene match: 3. The CDR3 runs to 15 residues. CDR3 DNA: TGTGCCAGCAGTGAAGGCTCTAGCGGGAGGGAGACCCAGTACTTC. Translated: CASSEGSSGRETQYF.

The V gene is TRBV6-1, the J gene TRBJ1-2; D unclear. Germline CDR1 reads MNHNS; CDR2 reads SASEGT. The CDR3 spans 14 residues. V gave up 0 bases and J gave up 2 bases, with 7 bases separating them. CDR3 DNA: TGTGCCAGCAGTGAAGCCATGGGGAACTATGGCTACACCTTC. Its translation is CASSEAMGNYGYTF.

The V gene is TRBV2, the J gene TRBJ1-1, with D possibly being TRBD1 (5 bases). V was shortened by 3 bases and J by 7 bases, with 12 bases between the two germline ends. CDR1 is SNHLY and CDR2 is FYNNEI in the germline V gene. This CDR3 spans 13 amino acids. This CDR3 is CASSERGGGEAFF. In DNA form, the CDR3 reads TGTGCCAGCAGTGAGCGGGGGGGTGGTGAAGCTTTCTTT.

The chain carries TRBV29-1 and TRBJ2-3, with TRBD2 matching over 12 bases. Germline V gene sequence: CDR1 SQVTM, CDR2 ANQGSEA. This CDR3 is built from 16 residues. The V gene end was trimmed by 4 bases and the J gene end by 3 bases; junction bases not matched to a gene: 8. CDR3 region: CSVGASGRAGTDTQYF. In DNA, the CDR3 is TGCAGCGTTGGGGCTAGCGGGAGGGCCGGGACAGATACGCAGTATTTT.

This chain uses TRBV7-9 with TRBJ2-7, with 7 positions matching TRBD2. The CDR3 sequence is 14 residues long. From germline, CDR1 is SEHNR and CDR2 FQNEAQ (reference sequence). V lost 4 bases, J lost 4 bases, and 7 bases stayed unmatched. The CDR3 sequence is CASSSEGGPYEQYF. CDR3 DNA sequence: TGTGCCAGCAGCTCGGAGGGAGGGCCGTACGAGCAGTACTTC.

The V gene is TRBV15, the J gene TRBJ2-6; 9 bases line up with TRBD1. From germline, CDR1 is LNHNV and CDR2 YYDKDF (reference sequence). With 4 bases clipped from V and 3 bases from J, the junction kept 4 bases outside the gene matches. CDR3 size: 16 residues. The DNA of the CDR3 is TGTGCCACCAGCAAACAGGGGGCGCATGGGGCCAACGTCCTGACTTTC. It encodes CATSKQGAHGANVLTF. Full variable domain (missing parts from reference TRBV15 and TRBJ2-6): DAMVIQNPRYQVTQFGKPVTLSCSQTLNHNVMYWYQQKSSQAPKLLFHYYDKDFNNEADTPDNFQSRRPNTSFCFLDIRSPGLGDTAMYLCATSKQGAHGANVLTFGAGSRLTVL.

This clone was detected once. V usage is TRBV28 and J usage is TRBJ1-5; the D is unclear. CDR3 length: 16 amino acids. The germline V gene has CDR1 MDHEN and CDR2 SYDVKM. Trimming shortened V by 6 bases and J by 4 bases, and 19 bases separated the two germline ends. In DNA form, the CDR3 reads TGTGCCAGCAGCATTCAACTTGGCCCCCCTAATCAGCCCCAGCATTTT. This gives the protein CASSIQLGPPNQPQHF.

The chain recombines TRBV15 with TRBJ2-1; TRBD1 might be the D (6 bases). The V and J ends lost 0 bases and 7 bases respectively, with 22 bases between them. Germline values: CDR1 LNHNV, CDR2 YYDKDF (reference sequence). This CDR3 spans 18 amino acids. This CDR3 reads CATSRDITPGHRANEQFF. CDR3 sequence (DNA): TGTGCCACCAGCAGAGACATCACCCCGGGACACCGTGCGAATGAGCAGTTCTTC.